Each of the 11 T cell receptor beta chains below was sequenced from the same sample in a study of cytomegalovirus exposure and HLA in healthy donors. PCR primers comprised 60 Vbeta and 13 Jbeta primers. Libraries were prepared by immunoSEQ multiplex PCR; TCRdb keeps only in-frame clonotypes and omits some of them. Here the sample spans some 200,000 clones, more than 9.5% being singletons. Material: PBMCs. These TCRs come from a man aged 50-59 years in good health and CMV-seropositive.

This clone turned up a few times. This chain links TRBV5-1 with TRBJ2-5, with 9 nucleotides matching TRBD1. CDR3 length equals 15 residues. Germline lookup yields CDR1 SGHRS and CDR2 YFSETQ. After removal of 0 bases from V and 3 bases from J, the junction contained 3 bases not matched to a gene. The CDR3 loop is CASSLGGTGKETQYF. As DNA, the CDR3 is TGCGCCAGCAGCTTGGGGGGGACAGGGAAAGAGACCCAGTACTTC.

The table lists this clone with many counts. The genes are TRBV6-1 and TRBJ1-4, with D perhaps matching TRBD1 (6 bases). The CDR3 is 14 residues long. V was trimmed by 10 bases and J by 8 bases, leaving 20 bases between them. CDR1 is MNHNS, CDR2 SASEGT, per germline. This chain's CDR3 is CATRTGFSKEKLFF. The DNA for the CDR3 is TGTGCCACCCGTACAGGGTTCTCAAAGGAAAAACTGTTTTTT.

This clone was counted only a few times. The chain links TRBV4-3 to TRBJ1-1; 8 bases fit TRBD1. Germline assignment: CDR1 LGHNA and CDR2 YSLEER. The CDR3 has 16 amino acids. V lost 1 base and J lost 2; bases outside the gene matches: 6. As DNA, the CDR3 is TGCGCCAGCAGCCAAGGAGGACAGGGCATAAACACTGAAGCTTTCTTT. It codes for CASSQGGQGINTEAFF.

A few counts support this clone. This rearrangement joins TRBV9 to TRBJ2-1, with 10 bases that match TRBD1. V lost 4 bases to trimming and J lost 3 bases; unmatched junction nucleotides: 4. This CDR3 is 15 amino acids long. Germline CDR1 is SGDLS and CDR2 is YYNGEE. The CDR3 DNA reads TGTGCCAGCAGCTTGAGGGACAGGGGCTACAATGAGCAGTTCTTC. Translated: CASSLRDRGYNEQFF.

In DNA form, the CDR3 reads TGCAGCGTTGAGAGGGGGCCTAACACCGGGGAGCTGTTTTTT. Its translation is CSVERGPNTGELFF. The V gene is TRBV29-1, the J gene TRBJ2-2; the match to TRBD1 covers 7 bases. V was clipped by 3 bases and J by 2 bases; unmatched bases: 3. CDR3 size: 14 residues. Germline-derived CDR1 and CDR2 are SQVTM and ANQGSEA.

This clone was recorded a few times. The DNA for the CDR3 is TGTGCCAGCAGCCTCGGACTAGCGGGGGACAATGAGCAGTTCTTC. Translating it yields CASSLGLAGDNEQFF. This chain connects TRBV11-2 to TRBJ2-1; 13 bases fit TRBD2. Germline trimming cut 5 bases from V and 5 bases from J; bases unmatched to any gene: 3. CDR3 length: 15 amino acids. Looked up from germline, CDR1 is SGHAT and CDR2 is FQNNGV.

In its sample, this clone was seen a few times. This chain links TRBV7-9 with TRBJ2-5; D possibly corresponds to TRBD1 (5 bases). Per the germline V gene, CDR1 is SEHNR and CDR2 is FQNEAQ (reference sequence). This CDR3 region has 14 residues. V lost 5 bases to trimming and J lost 2 bases, with 12 bases between them. As DNA, the CDR3 is TGTGCCAGCAGCCTCGAGAGACAGCAAGAGACCCAGTACTTC. Translated: CASSLERQQETQYF.

This clone was observed a handful of times. The CDR3 region has the DNA TGTGCCAGCAGCTTGGGTCAGGGTCTAGCCAAAAACATTCAGTACTTC. It translates to CASSLGQGLAKNIQYF. The rearrangement joins TRBV5-4 to TRBJ2-4, with TRBD1 as a possible D gene (5 bases). This CDR3 is built from 16 residues. Germline V lookup: CDR1 SGHNT, CDR2 YYREEE (reference sequence). V was cut by 0 bases and J by 0 bases, with 10 bases left in between.

In DNA, the CDR3 is TGTGCCAGCAGTCAGTCGTATTCACCCCTCCACTTT. This translates into CASSQSYSPLHF. The V gene is TRBV7-2, the J gene TRBJ1-6; no firm D call. Germline V lookup: CDR1 SGHTA, CDR2 FQGNSA. This CDR3 region has 12 residues. V dropped 6 bases and J dropped 8 bases, with 8 bases sitting between them.

This clone was seen more than once but under ten times. One end of the junction does not line up with germline, which may come from a read error. The V call is TRBV19, the J call TRBJ1-2; 10 bases align to TRBD1. CDR1 is LNHDA, CDR2 SQIVND, per germline (reference sequence). This CDR3 is built from 15 residues. CDR3 coding DNA: TGTGCCAGTAGTACGTCCGGGACAGGGGCGTCCGTCGCCTACTTC. As protein: CASSTSGTGASVAYF.

This clone was picked up a small number of times. The chain recombines TRBV28 with TRBJ2-2; a possible D gene is TRBD2 (6 bases). The ends were cut back, 5 bases at V and 6 bases at J, with 13 bases in the middle. Germline values: CDR1 MDHEN, CDR2 SYDVKM. The CDR3 runs to 14 residues. The DNA for the CDR3 is TGTGCCAGCAGTCTGCACACTAGCCCCGGGGAGCTGTTTTTT. This translates into CASSLHTSPGELFF.